This is a list of T cell receptor beta chains from one sample in a study of blood T cell repertoires in COVID-19. TCRdb's copy holds only in-frame clones and misses some; the assay was immunoSEQ multiplex PCR. This sample has about 210,000 clones, with around 86% found just once. Input material: PBMCs or T cells enriched from blood (not recorded which). These receptor sequences come from a woman in her fifties or sixties with acute COVID-19. Both conserved end residues are part of each CDR3. The D gene is left open where the match is weak. Rows give clone size only sometimes, using once, few, many, or a class for an expanded clone.

v_gene	j_gene	abundance	d_gene	CDR3aa	CDR3nt
TRBV6-5	TRBJ2-7	.	.	CASSYRTGLYEQYF	TGTGCCAGCAGTTACCGGACGGGACTTTACGAGCAGTACTTC
TRBV10-3	TRBJ1-5	.	TRBD1	CAIRGQDNQPQHF	TGTGCCATCAGGGGACAGGATAATCAGCCCCAGCATTTT
TRBV5-1	TRBJ2-1	.	TRBD1	CASSSGQGAYNEQFF	TGCGCCAGCAGCTCTGGACAGGGGGCTTACAATGAGCAGTTCTTC
TRBV7-8	TRBJ2-3	.	.	CASSLTGSDTQYF	TGTGCCAGCAGCCTAACAGGGTCGGATACGCAGTATTTT
TRBV6-5	TRBJ1-1	.	TRBD1	CASVGQGNTEAFF	TGTGCCAGCGTCGGACAGGGGAACACTGAAGCTTTCTTT
TRBV18	TRBJ1-4	.	.	CASSDFGVTNEKLFF	TGTGCCAGCTCAGATTTTGGAGTAACTAATGAAAAACTGTTTTTT
TRBV21-1	TRBJ2-7	.	.	CASSNVPPGQGAMGEQYF	TGTGCCAGCAGCAACGTACCTCCGGGACAGGGGGCTATGGGGGAGCAGTACTTC
TRBV7-9	TRBJ2-1	.	TRBD1	CASSLDPGQGYNEQFF	TGTGCCAGCAGCTTAGATCCGGGACAGGGCTACAATGAGCAGTTCTTC
TRBV4-3	TRBJ1-1	.	.	CASSQDSGAYAEAFF	TGCGCCAGCAGCCAAGATTCAGGTGCTTATGCTGAAGCTTTCTTT
TRBV7-9	TRBJ1-1	.	.	CASSSYPSVTEAFF	TGTGCCAGCAGCTCGTACCCGAGTGTCACTGAAGCTTTCTTT
TRBV10-3	TRBJ2-5	.	.	CAIAPTGQETQYF	TGTGCCATCGCCCCAACGGGACAAGAGACCCAGTACTTC
TRBV5-4	TRBJ1-1	.	.	CASKQGNEAFF	TGTGCCAGCAAGCAGGGAAATGAAGCTTTCTTT
TRBV20-1	TRBJ2-3	.	.	CSADRGDTQYF	TGCAGTGCCGACAGAGGAGATACGCAGTATTTT
TRBV6-5	TRBJ2-7	.	.	CASRRDREKNEQYF	TGTGCCAGCAGGCGGGACAGAGAGAAAAACGAGCAGTACTTC
TRBV11-2	TRBJ1-2	.	TRBD1	CASSRTTGYGYTF	TGTGCCAGCAGTCGAACGACAGGGTATGGCTACACCTTC
TRBV6-5	TRBJ2-7	once	TRBD1	CASSYQGQEGYEQYF	TGTGCCAGCAGTTACCAAGGACAGGAAGGCTACGAGCAGTACTTC
TRBV6-5	TRBJ2-4	.	TRBD1	CASSPTGGGTNIQYF	TGTGCCAGCAGTCCAACAGGGGGCGGCACTAACATTCAGTACTTC
TRBV3-1/TRBV3-2	TRBJ2-6	.	.	CASSRRGGGANVLTF	TGTGCCAGCAGCCGCCGGGGTGGCGGGGCCAACGTCCTGACTTTC
TRBV19	TRBJ1-2	few	TRBD1	CASTTGQGPDGYTF	TGTGCCAGTACGACGGGACAGGGGCCTGATGGCTACACCTTC
TRBV28	TRBJ1-5	.	.	CASSPPGARNQPQHF	TGTGCCAGCAGTCCCCCGGGAGCTCGCAATCAGCCCCAGCATTTT
TRBV21-1	TRBJ1-1	.	.	CATNRDIGNLYQYTEAFF	TGTGCCACTAACCGGGACATTGGAAATCTTTACCAATACACTGAAGCTTTCTTT
TRBV18	TRBJ2-1	once	TRBD2	CASSLQFGTSDNEQFF	TGTGCCAGCTCACTCCAATTCGGGACTAGCGACAATGAGCAGTTCTTC
TRBV7-8	TRBJ1-4	.	.	CASSPIGPTGGYATNEKLFF	TGTGCCAGCAGCCCGATAGGCCCCACCGGGGGGTATGCAACTAATGAAAAACTGTTTTTT
TRBV5-8	TRBJ2-7	.	TRBD2	CASKRRGAYEQYF	TGTGCCAGCAAAAGGCGGGGGGCTTACGAGCAGTACTTC
TRBV3-1/TRBV3-2	TRBJ1-4	.	TRBD1	CASSFQTGQGNEKLFF	TGTGCCAGCAGCTTTCAAACGGGACAGGGAAATGAAAAACTGTTTTTT
TRBV5-5	TRBJ2-7	.	TRBD2	CASSFGLAGGPYEQYF	TGTGCCAGCAGCTTTGGACTAGCGGGAGGGCCATACGAGCAGTACTTC
TRBV6-5	TRBJ2-7	.	.	CASSSEDSLGYEQYF	TGTGCCAGCAGTTCGGAGGACAGTTTGGGATACGAGCAGTACTTC
TRBV11-1	TRBJ2-3	.	TRBD1	CASSSPWTGADTQYF	TGTGCCAGCAGCTCGCCCTGGACAGGAGCAGATACGCAGTATTTT
TRBV28	TRBJ1-2	.	.	CATSKFGGSGYGYTF	TGTGCCACCTCGAAGTTCGGGGGTTCAGGCTATGGCTACACCTTC